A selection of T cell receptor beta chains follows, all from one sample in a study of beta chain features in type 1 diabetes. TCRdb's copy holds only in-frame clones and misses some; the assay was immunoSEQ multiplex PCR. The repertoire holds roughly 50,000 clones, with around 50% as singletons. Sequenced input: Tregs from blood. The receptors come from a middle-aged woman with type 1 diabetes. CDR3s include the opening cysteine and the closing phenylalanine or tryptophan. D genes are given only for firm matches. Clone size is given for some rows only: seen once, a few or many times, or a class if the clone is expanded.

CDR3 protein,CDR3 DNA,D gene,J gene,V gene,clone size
CASSATRTNYEQYF,TGTGCCAGCAGCGCAACTAGGACCAACTACGAGCAGTACTTC,.,TRBJ2-7,TRBV7-2,.
CAISERTSGTDTQYF,TGTGCCATCAGTGAGAGGACTAGCGGCACAGATACGCAGTATTTT,TRBD2,TRBJ2-3,TRBV10-3,.
CASSPTGMDTQYF,TGTGCCAGCAGCCCCACAGGGATGGATACGCAGTATTTT,.,TRBJ2-3,TRBV7-3,once
CASSLDGSSADTQYF,TGTGCCAGCAGCTTAGACGGGAGCTCGGCGGATACGCAGTATTTT,.,TRBJ2-3,TRBV7-9,once
CASSPLGRALATEAFF,TGTGCCAGCAGCCCTCTTGGGAGGGCCTTAGCCACAGAAGCTTTCTTT,.,TRBJ1-1,TRBV11-1,.
CASSTTGGNQPQHF,TGTGCCAGTAGTACGACAGGGGGCAATCAGCCCCAGCATTTT,TRBD1,TRBJ1-5,TRBV19,few
CASSYAGYRGYTF,TGCGCCAGCAGCTACGCAGGGTACCGGGGCTACACCTTC,.,TRBJ1-2,TRBV4-1,.
CASSLGQYNQPQHF,TGTGCCAGCAGCTTAGGCCAGTACAATCAGCCCCAGCATTTT,.,TRBJ1-5,TRBV7-2,.
CASSYSAYSQTPGAFF,TGTGCCAGCAGTTACTCAGCTTACAGCCAAACACCTGGAGCTTTCTTT,.,TRBJ1-1,TRBV6-6,.
CATSHLGAGGFGEQFF,TGTGCCACCTCTCATCTCGGAGCGGGGGGCTTCGGGGAGCAGTTCTTC,TRBD2,TRBJ2-1,TRBV15,.
CASSQGANTGELFF,TGCGCCAGCAGCCAAGGGGCCAACACCGGGGAGCTGTTTTTT,.,TRBJ2-2,TRBV4-3,.
CASSQERHTNDGYTF,TGCGCCAGCAGCCAAGAGAGACATACAAACGATGGCTACACCTTC,.,TRBJ1-2,TRBV4-3,.
CASSQLDNILGDGYTF,TGTGCCAGCAGCCAATTGGATAATATTTTAGGGGATGGCTACACCTTC,.,TRBJ1-2,TRBV16,.
CASSLEGLSAYEQYF,TGTGCCAGCAGCTTAGAAGGACTTTCTGCCTACGAGCAGTACTTC,.,TRBJ2-7,TRBV7-2,.
CASRRKRSGLYEQYF,TGTGCCAGTAGGCGGAAGAGGTCAGGACTCTACGAGCAGTACTTC,.,TRBJ2-7,TRBV19,.
CASSPRPGEDGYTF,TGCGCCAGCAGCCCCCGACCTGGGGAGGATGGCTACACCTTC,.,TRBJ1-2,TRBV5-1,.
CASSLGGADTQYF,TGCGCCAGCAGCCTTGGGGGGGCGGATACGCAGTATTTT,.,TRBJ2-3,TRBV5-1,.
CATSIRTGRGGYTF,TGTGCCACCAGCATCCGGACAGGGCGAGGTGGCTACACCTTC,TRBD1,TRBJ1-2,TRBV15,.
CASNPIKGLNTGELFF,TGTGCCAGCAATCCAATAAAGGGGTTGAACACCGGGGAGCTGTTTTTT,.,TRBJ2-2,TRBV27,few
CASSPTQGGRQNTEAFF,TGTGCCAGCTCACCAACACAGGGCGGGCGTCAGAACACTGAAGCTTTCTTT,.,TRBJ1-1,TRBV18,.
CAIRSSTDTQYF,TGTGCCATCAGGAGTAGCACAGATACGCAGTATTTT,.,TRBJ2-3,TRBV10-3,.
CASSLTPSYEQYF,TGTGCCAGCAGCTTGACTCCTTCCTACGAGCAGTACTTC,.,TRBJ2-7,TRBV27,.
CASSPRTSTSTDTQYF,TGCGCCAGCAGCCCCCGAACATCGACTAGCACAGATACGCAGTATTTT,.,TRBJ2-3,TRBV4-1,.
CASSEKLAGVSYEQYF,TGTGCCAGCAGTGAAAAGCTAGCGGGAGTCTCCTACGAGCAGTACTTC,TRBD2,TRBJ2-7,TRBV6-1,.
CASSPTAGGFEQYF,TGTGCCAGCAGCCCAACAGCGGGGGGCTTCGAGCAGTACTTC,TRBD2,TRBJ2-7,TRBV7-3,.
CASSTRTGGRDTQYF,TGCGCCAGCAGCACACGGACAGGGGGGAGAGATACGCAGTATTTT,TRBD1,TRBJ2-3,TRBV5-1,.
CASSGDWDTQYF,TGTGCCAGCAGTGGGGACTGGGATACGCAGTATTTT,.,TRBJ2-3,TRBV27,.
CASTFLQGINSPLHF,TGTGCCAGCACCTTCCTACAGGGGATTAATTCACCCCTCCACTTT,TRBD1,TRBJ1-6,TRBV6-5,.
CASRPTGRGEKLFF,TGTGCCAGCAGACCTACAGGGAGAGGCGAAAAACTGTTTTTT,.,TRBJ1-4,TRBV28,.
CASSDNPRGSSYEQYF,TGCGCCAGCAGTGACAATCCCAGGGGCAGCTCCTACGAGCAGTACTTC,.,TRBJ2-7,TRBV10-2,.
CASSYRRSSGGAQETQYF,TGTGCCAGCAGCTACAGGAGGAGTAGCGGGGGGGCCCAAGAGACCCAGTACTTC,TRBD2,TRBJ2-5,TRBV7-9,.
CASKGTGQETQYF,TGTGCCAGCAAGGGGACAGGACAAGAGACCCAGTACTTC,TRBD1,TRBJ2-5,TRBV6-5,.
CASSVGDRLYEQYF,TGTGCCAGCAGCGTAGGCGACAGGCTCTACGAGCAGTACTTC,.,TRBJ2-7,TRBV9,.
CAWSFPGGSGSPLHF,TGTGCCTGGAGTTTCCCGGGGGGGTCGGGGTCACCCCTCCACTTT,.,TRBJ1-6,TRBV30,.
CASSRLAGVAGELFF,TGTGCCAGTAGTAGACTAGCGGGAGTAGCCGGGGAGCTGTTTTTT,TRBD2,TRBJ2-2,TRBV19,.
CASSLSGSSGANVLTF,TGTGCCAGCAGCTTATCCGGGTCCTCTGGGGCCAACGTCCTGACTTTC,.,TRBJ2-6,TRBV7-2,.
CASSQQTGEDGYTF,TGTGCCAGCAGTCAACAGACAGGGGAGGATGGCTACACCTTC,TRBD1,TRBJ1-2,TRBV2,.
CASRAGGNGETQYF,TGTGCCAGCAGGGCGGGGGGTAATGGAGAGACCCAGTACTTC,TRBD2,TRBJ2-5,TRBV5-4,.
CASSLRQGYTEAFF,TGTGCCAGCAGTTTACGACAGGGCTACACTGAAGCTTTCTTT,TRBD1,TRBJ1-1,TRBV27,.